Here is one T cell receptor (beta chain) with its context. Its antigen remains unknown. Other DNA sequences in this sample translate to the same CDR3. TCRdb's copy holds only in-frame clones and misses some; the assay was immunoSEQ multiplex PCR. The data show more than 2 million clones, over 85% seen once. The naive CD8 subset, CD45RO-negative cells positively selected for CCR7, excluded terminally differentiated effector memory CD45RA+ cells. Each of the donors was a healthy adult who was HIV-negative and had not had a recent acute infection or vaccination. The sample comes from a study of shared clonotypes between healthy human individuals. The V and J ends lost 0 bases and 3 bases respectively, with 5 bases between them. CDR3 length equals 13 residues. Per germline, CDR1 SGDLS and CDR2 YYNGEE. Study findings and constraints: Four donors showed sharing of around 5% of naive CD4 clonotypes. Clonotype sharing across donors was expected to vary with sequencing depth.

The sequencing sample was made of naive CD8+ T cells sorted from blood. V is TRBV9 and J is TRBJ2-3, with D hard to call. This TCR derives from a man younger than 30 in good health. CDR3 loop: CASSVESTDTQYF. The CDR3 DNA reads as TGTGCCAGCAGCGTAGAGAGTACAGATACGCAGTATTTT.